This T cell receptor (beta chain) was retrieved from a study of blood T cell repertoires in COVID-19. Study overall: The United States, Italy and Spain supplied acute and convalescent COVID-19 samples. Nucleic acid was either cDNA or gDNA, and it came from T cells, B-cell-depleted T cells, or PBMCs.

This CDR3 is built from 17 residues. V was trimmed by 5 bases and J by 7 bases, leaving 21 bases between them. Germline V lookup: CDR1 WSHSY, CDR2 SAAADI. In the authors' methods: From reference gene primer amplification, estimates of nucleated cell counts were derived. Data came from immunoSEQ multiplex PCR; TCRdb stores just in-frame clones and leaves some out. From that table come the V and J calls and clone size; the DNA was used to work out D and trimming. In the table there are roughly 380,000 clones, about 85% of which are singletons. The source is a woman between 18 and 30 years old with acute or convalescent COVID-19. The sample was peripheral blood. The gene calls are TRBV10-2 and TRBJ1-6; the D gene is possibly TRBD1 (5 bases). This CDR3 is CASSPITPNRLNSPLHF. DNA of the CDR3: TGCGCCAGCAGTCCGATTACCCCCAACAGGCTAAATTCACCCCTCCACTTT.